Listed below are T cell receptor beta chains from one sample, sequenced in a study of blood T cell repertoires in COVID-19. TCRdb's table, derived via immunoSEQ multiplex PCR, lists solely in-frame clones and lacks some. The data show a few hundred thousand clones, with about 86% seen just once and 3.1% held by the top ten. Input material: PBMCs or T cells enriched from blood (not recorded which). These receptors were obtained from a woman in her forties or fifties in a cohort exposed to, infected with or recovered from COVID-19 (not recorded which). Each CDR3 is given with its conserved first and last residue. A D gene is named only where the DNA matches it firmly. The size entry is marked missing in some rows and otherwise reads once, few, many or a size class.

v_gene: TRBV6-5; abundance: -; d_gene: -; j_gene: TRBJ1-1; CDR3aa: CASSQGMNTEAFF; CDR3nt: TGTGCCAGCAGTCAGGGGATGAACACTGAAGCTTTCTTT
v_gene: TRBV7-2; abundance: -; d_gene: TRBD1; j_gene: TRBJ2-7; CDR3aa: CASSSWTGPSSYEQYF; CDR3nt: TGTGCCAGCAGCTCTTGGACAGGACCGAGCTCCTACGAGCAGTACTTC
v_gene: TRBV4-1; abundance: -; d_gene: -; j_gene: TRBJ2-7; CDR3aa: CASSPGQGGDEQYF; CDR3nt: TGCGCCAGCAGCCCCGGACAGGGAGGGGACGAGCAGTACTTC
v_gene: TRBV9; abundance: -; d_gene: -; j_gene: TRBJ1-2; CDR3aa: CASSAPPTGPGAGYTF; CDR3nt: TGTGCCAGCAGCGCCCCCCCGACAGGACCAGGAGCTGGCTACACCTTC
v_gene: TRBV9; abundance: -; d_gene: TRBD1; j_gene: TRBJ1-1; CDR3aa: CASSAGGKGTEAFF; CDR3nt: TGTGCCAGCAGCGCAGGGGGTAAAGGCACTGAAGCTTTCTTT
v_gene: TRBV27; abundance: few; d_gene: TRBD1; j_gene: TRBJ1-4; CDR3aa: CASSSAGTGEKLFF; CDR3nt: TGTGCCAGCAGTTCAGCCGGGACAGGAGAAAAACTGTTTTTT
v_gene: TRBV30; abundance: -; d_gene: -; j_gene: TRBJ1-1; CDR3aa: CAWGETYTEAFF; CDR3nt: TGTGCCTGGGGGGAGACGTACACTGAAGCTTTCTTT
v_gene: TRBV13; abundance: once; d_gene: -; j_gene: TRBJ1-2; CDR3aa: CASSLKPSYGYTF; CDR3nt: TGTGCCAGCAGCCTAAAACCTTCCTATGGCTACACCTTC
v_gene: TRBV20-1; abundance: once; d_gene: -; j_gene: TRBJ2-7; CDR3aa: CSAIGAYEQYF; CDR3nt: TGCAGTGCGATAGGGGCCTACGAGCAGTACTTC
v_gene: TRBV5-1; abundance: few; d_gene: -; j_gene: TRBJ2-4; CDR3aa: CASSLQGSGPNIQYF; CDR3nt: TGCGCCAGCAGCCTACAGGGTTCAGGACCAAACATTCAGTACTTC
v_gene: TRBV6-5; abundance: -; d_gene: -; j_gene: TRBJ1-5; CDR3aa: CASSTRFDQPQHF; CDR3nt: TGTGCCAGCAGTACCAGGTTCGATCAGCCCCAGCATTTT
v_gene: TRBV4-1; abundance: few; d_gene: -; j_gene: TRBJ1-1; CDR3aa: CASSLLTQNTEAFF; CDR3nt: TGCGCCAGCAGCCTCCTGACACAGAACACTGAAGCTTTCTTT
v_gene: TRBV7-3; abundance: -; d_gene: -; j_gene: TRBJ2-3; CDR3aa: CASSSAGLSGDTQYF; CDR3nt: TGTGCCAGCAGCTCAGCGGGCCTTTCAGGAGATACGCAGTATTTT
v_gene: TRBV5-1; abundance: -; d_gene: TRBD1; j_gene: TRBJ2-7; CDR3aa: CASSSGQGQNYEQYF; CDR3nt: TGCGCCAGCAGCTCAGGACAGGGACAGAACTACGAGCAGTACTTC
v_gene: TRBV6-5; abundance: -; d_gene: TRBD1; j_gene: TRBJ1-2; CDR3aa: CASRPTGGWYGYTF; CDR3nt: TGTGCCAGCAGGCCAACAGGGGGCTGGTATGGCTACACCTTC
v_gene: TRBV12-2; abundance: -; d_gene: -; j_gene: TRBJ1-2; CDR3aa: CASRLGGDTDYGYTF; CDR3nt: TGTGCAAGTCGCTTAGGGGGGGATACGGACTATGGCTACACCTTC